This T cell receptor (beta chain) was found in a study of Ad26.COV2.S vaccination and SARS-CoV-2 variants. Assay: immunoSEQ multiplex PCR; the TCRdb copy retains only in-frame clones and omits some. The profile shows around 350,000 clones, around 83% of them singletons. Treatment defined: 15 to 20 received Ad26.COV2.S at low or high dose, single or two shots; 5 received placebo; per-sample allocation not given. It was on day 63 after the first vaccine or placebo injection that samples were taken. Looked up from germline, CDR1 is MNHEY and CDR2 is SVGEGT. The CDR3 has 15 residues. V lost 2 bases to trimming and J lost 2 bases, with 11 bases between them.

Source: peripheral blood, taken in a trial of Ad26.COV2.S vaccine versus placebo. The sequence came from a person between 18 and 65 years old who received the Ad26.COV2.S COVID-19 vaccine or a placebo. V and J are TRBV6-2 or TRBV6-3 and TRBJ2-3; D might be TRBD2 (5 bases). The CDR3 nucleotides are TGTGCCAGCAGTTACCCGGGAACCGCCACAGATACGCAGTATTTT. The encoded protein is CASSYPGTATDTQYF.